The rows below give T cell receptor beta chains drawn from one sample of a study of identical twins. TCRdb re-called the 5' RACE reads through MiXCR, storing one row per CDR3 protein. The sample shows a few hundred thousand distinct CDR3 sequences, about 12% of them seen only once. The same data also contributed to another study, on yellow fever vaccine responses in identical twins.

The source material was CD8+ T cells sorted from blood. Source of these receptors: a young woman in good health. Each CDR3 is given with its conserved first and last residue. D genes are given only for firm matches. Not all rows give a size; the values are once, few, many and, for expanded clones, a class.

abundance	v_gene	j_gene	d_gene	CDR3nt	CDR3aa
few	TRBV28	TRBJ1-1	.	TGTGCCAGCAGTCTCACGAGGATGAACACTGAAGCTTTCTTT	CASSLTRMNTEAFF
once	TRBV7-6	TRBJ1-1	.	TGTGCCAGCGGGGGGCTCGGCACTGAAGCTTTCTTT	CASGGLGTEAFF
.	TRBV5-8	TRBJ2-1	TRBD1	TGTGCCAGCAGCGAACCGGACAGGGGCCCCTACAATGAGCAGTTCTTC	CASSEPDRGPYNEQFF
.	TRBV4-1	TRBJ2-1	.	TGCGCCAGCAGCCAAGGTCTCAACGGTGGGAGCAATGAGCAGTTCTTC	CASSQGLNGGSNEQFF
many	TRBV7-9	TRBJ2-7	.	TGTGCCAGCAGCTCACAGAAACACTCCTACGAGCAGTACTTC	CASSSQKHSYEQYF
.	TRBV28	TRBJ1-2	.	TGTGCCAGCAGTTTAATCATCGCAGGGGATGGCTACACCTTC	CASSLIIAGDGYTF
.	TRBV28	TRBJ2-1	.	TGTGCCAGCAGTTTATTTGAGGGGGGGATAATCTACAATGAGCAGTTCTTC	CASSLFEGGIIYNEQFF
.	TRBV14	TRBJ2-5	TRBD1	TGTGCCAGCAGCCAATCCTACAGGGGAATGGTAGAGACCCAGTACTTC	CASSQSYRGMVETQYF
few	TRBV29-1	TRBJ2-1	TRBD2	TGCAGCGTTCCCGGGACTAGCGTTCCCAATGAGCAGTTCTTC	CSVPGTSVPNEQFF
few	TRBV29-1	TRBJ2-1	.	TGCAGCGTTGAAGATCAGATCGGCGGAAGCTCCTACAATGAGCAGTTCTTC	CSVEDQIGGSSYNEQFF
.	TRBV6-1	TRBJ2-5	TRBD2	TGTGCCAGCATGGTGGTAGCGGGACAAGAGACCCAGTACTTC	CASMVVAGQETQYF
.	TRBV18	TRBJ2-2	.	TGTGCCAGCTCACCAGGGTTCCAGATGAACACCGGGGAGCTGTTTTTT	CASSPGFQMNTGELFF
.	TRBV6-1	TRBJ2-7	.	TGTGCCAGCAGTGAATTTGGACCCTACGAGCAGTACTTC	CASSEFGPYEQYF
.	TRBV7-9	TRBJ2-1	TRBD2	TGTGCCAGCAGCCCCGGGACTAGAGGCGGGGATGAGCAGTTCTTC	CASSPGTRGGDEQFF
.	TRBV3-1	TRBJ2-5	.	TGTGCCAGCAGCCAGGATACCAGGGGAGAGACCCAGTACTTC	CASSQDTRGETQYF
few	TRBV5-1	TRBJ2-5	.	TGCGCCAGCAGCCGTTCCGGTGGGGAGACCCAGTACTTC	CASSRSGGETQYF
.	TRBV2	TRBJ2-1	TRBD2	TGTGCCACCGACTCTAGCGGGAGTACGAATGAGCAGTTCTTC	CATDSSGSTNEQFF
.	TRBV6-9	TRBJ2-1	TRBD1	TGTGCCAGCAGACCGGGACAGTTAGTAAATGAGCAGTTCTTC	CASRPGQLVNEQFF
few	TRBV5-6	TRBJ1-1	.	TGTGCCAGCAGCCTAAACTCAGGGATAGGGCGTCGGACTGAAGCTTTCTTT	CASSLNSGIGRRTEAFF
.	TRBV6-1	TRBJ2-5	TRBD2	TGTGCCAGCAGTGAATTCGGGGGGTTAGAGACCCAGTACTTC	CASSEFGGLETQYF
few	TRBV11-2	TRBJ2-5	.	TGTGCCAGCAGCTTAGGGGTCGGGCAGCGCCAAGAGACCCAGTACTTC	CASSLGVGQRQETQYF
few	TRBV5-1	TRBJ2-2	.	TGCGCCAGCAGCCAGCCGGTAGGGGTTTCGAACACCGGGGAGCTGTTTTTT	CASSQPVGVSNTGELFF
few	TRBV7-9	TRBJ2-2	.	TGTGCCAGCAGCTTGAAACGAGTAGTAAACACCGGGGAGCTGTTTTTT	CASSLKRVVNTGELFF
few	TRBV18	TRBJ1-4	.	TGTGCCAGCTCGCCGAGTTCGGGAGGTGAAAAACTGTTTTTT	CASSPSSGGEKLFF
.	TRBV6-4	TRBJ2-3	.	TGTGCCAGCAGTGACTCGGACTACGGTACGCAGTATTTT	CASSDSDYGTQYF
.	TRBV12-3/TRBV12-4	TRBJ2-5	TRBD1	TGTGCCAGCGCGTATGGGACAGAAGAGACCCAGTACTTC	CASAYGTEETQYF
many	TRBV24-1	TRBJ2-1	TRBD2	TGTGCCACCAGTCTGACTAGCGACAATGAGCAGTTCTTC	CATSLTSDNEQFF
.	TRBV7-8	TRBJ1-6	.	TGTGCCAGCAGCTTAAGTGGACCCTCCTATAATTCACCCCTCCACTTT	CASSLSGPSYNSPLHF
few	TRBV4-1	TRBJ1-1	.	TGCGCCAGCAGCCTCAAGGGGAACACTGAAGCTTTCTTT	CASSLKGNTEAFF
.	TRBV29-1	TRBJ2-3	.	TGCAGCGTTGAATACCCGGGAGTGGGGACAGATACGCAGTATTTT	CSVEYPGVGTDTQYF
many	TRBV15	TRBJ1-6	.	TGTGCCACCAGCAGATCTCGGAATTCACCCCTCCACTTT	CATSRSRNSPLHF
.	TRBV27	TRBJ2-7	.	TGTGCCAGCAGTTTTTCCCGCGACGGCTACGAGCAGTACTTC	CASSFSRDGYEQYF
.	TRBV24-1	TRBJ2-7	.	TGTGCCACCAGTGAGGGCAGCAACCACGAGCAGTACTTC	CATSEGSNHEQYF
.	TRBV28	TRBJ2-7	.	TGTGCCAGCAGTTCTCCAAGGACCTGCGAGCAGTACTTC	CASSSPRTCEQYF
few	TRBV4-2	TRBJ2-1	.	TGTGCCAGCAGCCAAGATACCGGCTTGGAGCAGTTCTTC	CASSQDTGLEQFF
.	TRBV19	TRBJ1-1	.	TGTGCCAGTAGTCATCCGGGACGGGAAGCTTTCTTT	CASSHPGREAFF
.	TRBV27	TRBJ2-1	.	TGTGCCAGCAGTTACCAGACAGAGGATGAGCAGTTCTTC	CASSYQTEDEQFF
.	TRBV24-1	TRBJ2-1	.	TGTGCCACCAACGGGAGTGGAGAGCAGTTCTTC	CATNGSGEQFF
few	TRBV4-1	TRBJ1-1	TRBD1	TGCGCCAGCAGCCTAAGGGACAGGGGAACTGAAGCTTTCTTT	CASSLRDRGTEAFF
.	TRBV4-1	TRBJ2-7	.	TGCGCCAGCAGCCAAGCTGCGTTGGCCTACGAGCAGTACTTC	CASSQAALAYEQYF
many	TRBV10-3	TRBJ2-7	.	TGTGCCATCAGTGAGTATGGAGGAGTGAACTACGAGCAGTACTTC	CAISEYGGVNYEQYF